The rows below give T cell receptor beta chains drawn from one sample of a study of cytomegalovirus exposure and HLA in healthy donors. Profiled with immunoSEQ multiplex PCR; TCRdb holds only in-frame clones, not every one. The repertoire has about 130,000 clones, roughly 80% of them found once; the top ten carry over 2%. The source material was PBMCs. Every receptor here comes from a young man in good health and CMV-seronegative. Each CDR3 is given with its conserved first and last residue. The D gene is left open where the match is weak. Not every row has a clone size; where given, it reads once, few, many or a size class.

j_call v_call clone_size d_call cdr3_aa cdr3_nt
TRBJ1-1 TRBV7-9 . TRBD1 CASSQTGTGNTEAFF TGTGCCAGCAGCCAAACCGGGACAGGGAACACTGAAGCTTTCTTT
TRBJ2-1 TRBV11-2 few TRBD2 CASSPGSGRADNEQFF TGTGCCAGCAGCCCCGGTAGCGGGAGGGCCGACAATGAGCAGTTCTTC
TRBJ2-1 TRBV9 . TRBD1 CASSETGGPYNEQFF TGTGCCAGCAGCGAAACAGGGGGACCCTACAATGAGCAGTTCTTC
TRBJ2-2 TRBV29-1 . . CSVSVGTYTGELFF TGCAGCGTTTCGGTCGGGACTTACACCGGGGAGCTGTTTTTT
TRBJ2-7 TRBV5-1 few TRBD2 CASSLAEAGGPGEQYF TGCGCCAGCAGCTTGGCCGAGGCGGGAGGGCCCGGCGAGCAGTACTTC
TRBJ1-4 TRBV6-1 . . CASSGDGGEKLFF TGTGCCAGCAGTGGGGACGGGGGGGAAAAACTGTTTTTT
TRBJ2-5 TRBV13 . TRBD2 CASSTSTSGRGVEQYF TGTGCCAGCAGCACCTCGACTAGCGGGAGAGGGGTAGAGCAGTACTTC
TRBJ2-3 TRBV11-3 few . CASSLPQGPTDTQYF TGTGCCAGCAGCTTACCGCAGGGCCCCACAGATACGCAGTATTTT
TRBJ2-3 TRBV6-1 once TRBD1 CASSGDRGLNSDTQYF TGTGCCAGCAGTGGGGACAGGGGGCTCAATTCAGATACGCAGTATTTT
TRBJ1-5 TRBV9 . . CASSVRGGMDQPQHF TGTGCCAGCAGCGTGAGGGGGGGTATGGATCAGCCCCAGCATTTT
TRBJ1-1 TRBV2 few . CASSGAGLEAFF TGTGCCAGCAGTGGGGCCGGACTTGAAGCTTTCTTT
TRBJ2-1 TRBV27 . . CASSLVIGLRPGEQFF TGTGCCAGCAGTTTGGTTATTGGACTCCGCCCCGGTGAGCAGTTCTTC
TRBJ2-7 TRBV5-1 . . CASSLGGTSTYEQYF TGCGCCAGCAGCTTGGGAGGTACGAGTACCTACGAGCAGTACTTC
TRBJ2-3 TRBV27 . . CASSLRTGADTQYF TGTGCCAGCAGTTTACGTACAGGCGCAGATACGCAGTATTTT
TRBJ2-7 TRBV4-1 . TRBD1 CASSRGEGQGREQYF TGCGCCAGCAGCCGAGGGGAAGGACAGGGGCGGGAGCAGTACTTC
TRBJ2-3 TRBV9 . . CASSTNVGSLNTQYF TGTGCCAGCAGCACCAATGTCGGGAGCCTCAATACGCAGTATTTT
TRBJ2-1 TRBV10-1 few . CASSEAGGNYNEQFF TGCGCCAGCAGTGAGGCAGGAGGGAACTACAATGAGCAGTTCTTC
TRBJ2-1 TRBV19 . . CASRRGTSSSYNEQFF TGTGCCAGTAGAAGAGGGACATCGAGCTCCTACAATGAGCAGTTCTTC
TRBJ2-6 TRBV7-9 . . CSSSQISGANVLTF TGTTCCAGCAGCCAGATATCTGGGGCCAACGTCCTGACTTTC
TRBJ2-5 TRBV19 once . CASTSRVGQETQYF TGTGCCAGTACTTCCCGGGTAGGCCAAGAGACCCAGTACTTC
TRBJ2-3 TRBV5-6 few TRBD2 CASSLTREPSTDTQYF TGTGCCAGCAGCCTGACGCGGGAGCCCAGCACAGATACGCAGTATTTT
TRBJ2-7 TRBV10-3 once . CAIHPGSNTYEQYF TGTGCCATCCACCCGGGAAGTAACACCTACGAGCAGTACTTC
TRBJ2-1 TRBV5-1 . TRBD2 CASSLAGGGYNEQFF TGCGCCAGCAGCTTAGCGGGAGGTGGATACAATGAGCAGTTCTTC
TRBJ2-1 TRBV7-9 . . CASSLAGADYNEQFF TGTGCCAGCAGCTTAGCGGGGGCCGATTACAATGAGCAGTTCTTC